Only a few counts were recorded for the clone carrying this T cell receptor (beta chain). The antigen is undetermined. Unique molecular identifiers were present in the TCR beta cDNA libraries. TCRdb reprocessed the PCR reads via MiXCR and lists one record per CDR3 protein. The repertoire has 650,000 to 900,000 distinct CDR3 sequences, around 46% of them found once; the top ten carry roughly 5%. The data derive from a study of post-analysis software for immune sequencing data. Study-wide context: The courses of disease that were included comprised relapsing-remitting, secondary progressive and progressive-relapsing multiple sclerosis.

Whole-study findings and limits: With TRBV5-6, TRBV5-1 and TRBV20-1 included, 4 to 6 TRBV segments were more frequent in patients than in controls.

Germline CDR1 is MNHNY and CDR2 is SVGAGI (reference sequence). After removal of 2 bases from V and 11 bases from J, the junction contained 13 bases not matched to a gene. This CDR3 contains 16 residues. The sample was blood. This receptor was taken from a girl aged 10 to 17 with multiple sclerosis. The V gene is TRBV6-6, the J gene TRBJ2-5; 11 bases are shared with TRBD1. CDR3 in amino acids: CASSYAPTGTGGMQYF. The CDR3 coding sequence is TGTGCCAGCAGTTACGCCCCCACCGGGACAGGGGGGATGCAGTACTTC.